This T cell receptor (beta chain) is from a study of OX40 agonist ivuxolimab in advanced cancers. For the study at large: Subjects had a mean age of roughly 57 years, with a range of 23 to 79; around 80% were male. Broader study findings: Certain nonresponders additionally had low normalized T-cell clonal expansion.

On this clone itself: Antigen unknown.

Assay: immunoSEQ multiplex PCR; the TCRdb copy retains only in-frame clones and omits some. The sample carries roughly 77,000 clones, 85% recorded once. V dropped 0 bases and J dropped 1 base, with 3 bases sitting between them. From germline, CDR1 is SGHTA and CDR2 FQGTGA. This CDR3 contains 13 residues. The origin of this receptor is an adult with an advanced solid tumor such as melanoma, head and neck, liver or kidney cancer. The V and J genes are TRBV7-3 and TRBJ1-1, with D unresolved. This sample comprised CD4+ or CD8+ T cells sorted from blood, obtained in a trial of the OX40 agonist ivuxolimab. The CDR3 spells CASSLTPNTEAFF. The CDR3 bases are TGTGCCAGCAGCTTAACCCCGAACACTGAAGCTTTCTTT. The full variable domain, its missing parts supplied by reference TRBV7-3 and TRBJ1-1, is GAGVSQTPSNKVTEKGKYVELRCDPISGHTALYWYRQSLGQGPEFLIYFQGTGAADDSGLPNDRFFAVRPEGSVSTLKIQRTERGDSAVYLCASSLTPNTEAFFGQGTRLTVV.